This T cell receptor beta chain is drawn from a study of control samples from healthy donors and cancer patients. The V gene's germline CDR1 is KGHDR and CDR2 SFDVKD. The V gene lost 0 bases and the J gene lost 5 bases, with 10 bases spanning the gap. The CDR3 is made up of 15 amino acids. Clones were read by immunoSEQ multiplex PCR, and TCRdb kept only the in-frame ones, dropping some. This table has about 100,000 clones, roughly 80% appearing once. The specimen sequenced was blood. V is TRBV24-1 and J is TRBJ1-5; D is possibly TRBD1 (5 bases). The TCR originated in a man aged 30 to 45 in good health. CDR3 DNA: TGTGCCACCAGTGATTTGTTGAGGGACTATCAGCCCCAGCATTTT. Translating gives CATSDLLRDYQPQHF.